Below are 4 T cell receptor beta chains sequenced from a single sample in a study of T cell changes during pregnancy in multiple sclerosis. Clones were read by immunoSEQ multiplex PCR, and TCRdb kept only the in-frame ones, dropping some. The table lists 50,000 or so clones, 85% to 95% of them singletons. Sequences were derived from peripheral blood, sampled in the second trimester of pregnancy. The receptor set was obtained from a female donor with multiple sclerosis, enrolled in a pregnancy study.

The chain uses TRBV6-1 and TRBJ2-7; 9 nucleotides align to TRBD1. The CDR3 is made up of 13 amino acids. In germline, CDR1 is MNHNS, CDR2 SASEGT. J gave up 5 bases and V 8 bases, and 7 bases lay outside the gene matches. This CDR3 reads CASGYGTGNEQYF. CDR3 DNA sequence: TGTGCCAGCGGCTATGGGACAGGGAACGAGCAGTACTTC.

V usage is TRBV7-2 and J usage is TRBJ2-3; TRBD1 matches at 10 bases. The CDR3 is 15 amino acids. CDR1 is SGHTA, CDR2 FQGNSA, per germline. The V and J ends lost 8 bases and 4 bases, in that order; junction bases with no gene match: 9. The CDR3 region is CASPAGQGRSDTQYF. In DNA form, the CDR3 reads TGTGCCAGCCCGGCGGGACAGGGGAGGTCAGATACGCAGTATTTT.

By share, this clone ranks as medium-sized. The chain has TRBV7-9 and TRBJ1-2; 8 bases are shared with TRBD1. This CDR3 is 18 amino acids long. The germline CDR1 and CDR2 sequences are SEHNR and FQNEAQ (reference sequence). V shed 3 bases, J shed 4 bases, and the junction held 16 bases outside the gene matches. The CDR3 protein is CASSFGPGQVVSPYGYTF. Written as DNA, the CDR3 is TGTGCCAGCAGCTTTGGACCGGGACAGGTGGTATCCCCCTATGGCTACACCTTC.

This sequence joins TRBV7-9 and TRBJ2-1; D not resolved. V was cut by 6 bases and J by 7 bases, with 10 bases left in between. The CDR3 is 12 amino acids. Per germline, CDR1 SEHNR and CDR2 FQNEAQ (reference sequence). CDR3 loop: CASRLLENEQFF. The CDR3 DNA is TGTGCCAGCAGACTTTTAGAAAATGAGCAGTTCTTC. Full variable domain (outside the CDR3, taken from reference TRBV7-9 and TRBJ2-1): DTGVSQNPRHKITKRGQNVTFRCDPISEHNRLYWYRQTLGQGPEFLTYFQNEAQLEKSRLLSDRFSAERPKGSFSTLEIQRTEQGDSAMYLCASRLLENEQFFGPGTRLTVL.